These 20 T cell receptor beta chains were sequenced from one sample in a study of blood T cell repertoires in COVID-19. Measured with immunoSEQ multiplex PCR; TCRdb has only the in-frame clones, and not every one. The table lists hundreds of thousands of clones, 80% to 90% of them singletons. Sequencing was performed on PBMCs or T cells enriched from blood (not recorded which). Every receptor here comes from a young woman who had recovered from COVID-19.

This sequence joins TRBV5-1 and TRBJ1-1; TRBD1 might be the D (6 bases). Trimming took off 1 base at V and 1 base at J, with 8 bases between the two ends. This CDR3 contains 14 residues. Germline V gene sequence: CDR1 SGHRS, CDR2 YFSETQ. The CDR3 coding sequence is TGCGCCAGCAGCTTGAAACAGGGGAACACTGAAGCTTTCTTT. Protein: CASSLKQGNTEAFF. Full variable domain (remainder filled in from reference TRBV5-1 and TRBJ1-1): KAGVTQTPRYLIKTRGQQVTLSCSPISGHRSVSWYQQTPGQGLQFLFEYFSETQRNKGNFPGRFSGRQFSNSRSEMNVSTLELGDSALYLCASSLKQGNTEAFFGQGTRLTVV.

The chain is built from TRBV19 and TRBJ2-1; a weak D match, TRBD2 (5 bases). V lost 5 bases to trimming and J lost 2 bases, with 10 bases between them. CDR3 length equals 14 residues. CDR1 LNHDA and CDR2 SQIVND come from the germline V gene (reference sequence). CDR3 sequence (DNA): TGTGCCAGTAGTGGTAGACTAACCTACAATGAGCAGTTCTTC. Residues: CASSGRLTYNEQFF. Full variable domain (remainder filled in from reference TRBV19 and TRBJ2-1): DGGITQSPKYLFRKEGQNVTLSCEQNLNHDAMYWYRQDPGQGLRLIYYSQIVNDFQKGDIAEGYSVSREKKESFPLTVTSAQKNPTAFYLCASSGRLTYNEQFFGPGTRLTVL.

The chain employs TRBV3-1 (or the pseudogene TRBV3-2) and TRBJ2-3, with TRBD2 matching over 8 bases. V gave up 2 bases and J gave up 4 bases; unmatched junction bases: 14. CDR3 length: 18 residues. Germline V lookup: CDR1 LGHDT, CDR2 YNNKEL (reference sequence). The CDR3 protein is CASSQLPDGAGESDTQYF. The CDR3 DNA reads TGTGCCAGCAGCCAACTCCCCGACGGAGCGGGGGAGTCAGATACGCAGTATTTT.

V and J are TRBV25-1 and TRBJ1-4, with TRBD1 matching over 11 bases. This CDR3 has 15 amino acids. V was clipped by 6 bases and J by 9 bases; unmatched bases: 9. In germline, CDR1 is MGHDK, CDR2 SYGVNS. The chain's CDR3 is CASSSGQGAIKKLFF. For the CDR3, the DNA is TGTGCCAGCAGCTCAGGACAGGGGGCGATCAAAAAACTGTTTTTT.

This clone was detected only once. The chain couples TRBV7-2 to TRBJ2-1; 7 positions agree with TRBD1. Germline values: CDR1 SGHTA, CDR2 FQGNSA. This CDR3 spans 15 amino acids. The trim removed 0 bases at V and 2 bases at J, leaving 1 base unmatched. The CDR3 coding sequence is TGTGCCAGCAGCTTAGCCCAGGGGGCCTACAATGAGCAGTTCTTC. It codes for CASSLAQGAYNEQFF.

The chain has TRBV19 and TRBJ2-3, with D hard to call. There are 11 residues in the CDR3. Germline V gene lookup returns CDR1 LNHDA and CDR2 SQIVND (reference sequence). The ends were cut back, 11 bases at V and 1 base at J, with 7 bases in the middle. CDR3 amino acids: CARSGTDTQYF. In DNA, the CDR3 is TGTGCCCGCTCAGGCACAGATACGCAGTATTTT.

The chain carries TRBV9 and TRBJ2-5, with D unclear. This CDR3 is 14 amino acids long. Germline V gene data show CDR1 as SGDLS and CDR2 as YYNGEE. V was clipped by 1 base and J by 1 base, with 8 bases between them. The CDR3 loop is CASSVRPGQETQYF. DNA for the CDR3: TGTGCCAGCAGCGTACGGCCAGGCCAAGAGACCCAGTACTTC.

This clone was recorded a few times. CDR3 in amino acids: CSVDDSFF. For the CDR3, the DNA is TGCAGCGTTGATGACAGTTTCTTT. The chain couples TRBV29-1 to TRBJ1-1; possible D gene TRBD1, 5 bases. The germline V gene has CDR1 SQVTM and CDR2 ANQGSEA. The CDR3 is made up of 8 amino acids. V was shortened by 3 bases and J by 13 bases, with 6 bases between the two germline ends.

The chain joins TRBV7-2 to TRBJ1-1, with D unresolved. Germline-derived CDR1 and CDR2 are SGHTA and FQGNSA. The V gene lost 5 bases and the J gene lost 3 bases, with 16 bases spanning the gap. The CDR3 runs to 15 residues. The CDR3 DNA is TGTGCCAGCAGCGCTACGCTAGGATTGCACACTGAAGCTTTCTTT. Translation gives CASSATLGLHTEAFF.

This chain uses TRBV11-2 with TRBJ2-3; 10 bases align to TRBD2. The CDR3 length is 17 residues. The V gene's germline CDR1 is SGHAT and CDR2 FQNNGV. V lost 5 bases, J lost 0 bases, and 8 bases stayed unmatched. The CDR3 is CASSRRELAGSTDTQYF. CDR3 DNA: TGTGCCAGCAGCCGGAGGGAACTAGCGGGGAGCACAGATACGCAGTATTTT.

The chain carries TRBV6-5 and TRBJ1-5, with D perhaps TRBD1 (5 bases). The CDR3 contains 10 residues. V was clipped by 7 bases and J by 10 bases, with 8 bases between them. Per germline, CDR1 MNHEY and CDR2 SVGAGI. CDR3 sequence: CASNTGPQHF. DNA for the CDR3: TGTGCCAGCAATACAGGACCCCAGCATTTT.

This clone was detected once. The chain carries TRBV6-5 and TRBJ2-7, with 8 bases fitting TRBD1. The CDR3 totals 16 residues. Germline trimming cut 2 bases from V and 7 bases from J; bases unmatched to any gene: 13. CDR1 MNHEY and CDR2 SVGAGI come from the germline V gene. Here the CDR3 reads CASSYRFFGTGKEQYF. The CDR3 nucleotides are TGTGCCAGCAGTTACCGTTTTTTTGGGACAGGTAAAGAGCAGTACTTC.

The V call is TRBV15, the J call TRBJ2-3, with D maybe TRBD1 (6 bases). In germline, CDR1 is LNHNV, CDR2 YYDKDF (reference sequence). V was cut by 0 bases and J by 1 base, with 17 bases left in between. The CDR3 loop spans 18 amino acids. DNA of the CDR3: TGTGCCACCAGCAGAGACATCGAACCGGGACACCGCACAGATACGCAGTATTTT. Encoded protein: CATSRDIEPGHRTDTQYF.

The V and J genes are TRBV28 and TRBJ1-1; D ambiguous. The CDR3 covers 12 residues. CDR1 MDHEN and CDR2 SYDVKM come from the germline V gene. Trimming removed 1 base from V and 10 bases from J, with 10 bases in between. The DNA for the CDR3 is TGTGCCAGCAGTTTATCTCAGACGGGAGCTTTCTTT. Translating gives CASSLSQTGAFF.

The J gene is TRBJ2-1, the V gene TRBV4-1; 8 bases map to TRBD1. With V trimmed by 5 bases and J by 3 bases, 9 bases remained unmatched. The CDR3 consists of 16 residues. Per germline, CDR1 MGHRA and CDR2 YSYEKL. The CDR3: CASSRKTGVGYNEQFF. In DNA, the CDR3 is TGCGCCAGCAGCAGAAAGACAGGGGTGGGCTACAATGAGCAGTTCTTC.

The chain uses TRBV10-3 and TRBJ2-7, with TRBD1 matching over 7 bases. CDR1 and CDR2 from the germline V gene are ENHRY and SYGVKD. The junction had 6 bases not matched to a gene; V was cut back by 10 bases and J by 0 bases. The CDR3 runs to 13 residues. The CDR3 here is CATSDRASYEQYF. The CDR3 DNA follows: TGTGCCACCTCAGACAGGGCCTCCTACGAGCAGTACTTC.

The CDR3 nucleotides are TGCGCCAGCAGTGGGCAGGGTGTTTACACTGAAGCTTTCTTT. Its translation: CASSGQGVYTEAFF. The chain carries TRBV10-1 and TRBJ1-1; possibly TRBD1 for D (5 bases). Trimming took 4 bases from V and 3 from J, leaving 12 bases between them. The CDR3 has 14 residues. Looked up from germline, CDR1 is WNHNN and CDR2 is SYGVQD (reference sequence).

This clone was seen only once. The V gene is TRBV7-9, the J gene TRBJ2-7, with 7 nucleotides matching TRBD1. The CDR3 has 13 residues. Losses at the gene ends were 3 bases for V and 6 bases for J; bases not matched to a gene: 5. From germline, CDR1 is SEHNR and CDR2 FQNEAQ (reference sequence). CDR3 protein: CASSFDRAGEQYF. The CDR3 nucleotides read TGTGCCAGCAGCTTCGACAGGGCGGGCGAGCAGTACTTC.

J is TRBJ2-5 and V is TRBV3-1 (or the pseudogene TRBV3-2); the match to TRBD1 covers 7 bases. Germline CDR1 reads LGHDT; CDR2 reads YNNKEL (reference sequence). V lost 0 bases and J lost 2; bases outside the gene matches: 6. The CDR3 is made up of 16 amino acids. This CDR3 reads CASSQENRGPQETQYF. CDR3 bases: TGTGCCAGCAGCCAAGAGAACAGGGGTCCTCAAGAGACCCAGTACTTC.

The chain joins TRBV7-8 to TRBJ1-2; 8 positions match TRBD1. V gave up 5 bases and J gave up 8 bases; unmatched junction bases: 13. This CDR3 region has 15 residues. CDR1 is SGHVS, CDR2 FQNEAQ, per germline. The CDR3 bases are TGTGCCAGCAGCCCCGGACAGGGAGATCTTCAAGGCTACACCTTC. This gives the protein CASSPGQGDLQGYTF.